This T cell receptor (beta chain) derives from a study of vaccination and CD4 T cells after COVID-19. V lost 3 bases, J lost 2 bases, and 6 bases stayed unmatched. Germline V gene lookup returns CDR1 SNHLY and CDR2 FYNNEI. The CDR3 is 16 amino acids. Treatment indicated: roughly 10-day PBMC culture with coronavirus spike peptide pools or control peptides (ViraFEST assay). About this clonotype itself: Antigen unknown.

Cultured CD4+ T cell DNA underwent sequencing with the Oncomine TCR Beta short-read assay. Each CDR3 protein gets one entry after TCRdb re-called the PCR reads with MiXCR. The sample consists of 14,000 to 15,000 distinct CDR3 sequences, approximately 50% of them appearing once. The receptor was isolated from a human donor with COVID-19. This specimen was cultured CD4+ T cells from blood, taken after SARS-CoV-2 vaccination. The chain carries TRBV2 and TRBJ1-5; 8 bases map to TRBD1. The DNA for the CDR3 is TGTGCCAGCAGTGATCGGACAGGGTGGGGCAATCAGCCCCAGCATTTT. The encoded protein is CASSDRTGWGNQPQHF.